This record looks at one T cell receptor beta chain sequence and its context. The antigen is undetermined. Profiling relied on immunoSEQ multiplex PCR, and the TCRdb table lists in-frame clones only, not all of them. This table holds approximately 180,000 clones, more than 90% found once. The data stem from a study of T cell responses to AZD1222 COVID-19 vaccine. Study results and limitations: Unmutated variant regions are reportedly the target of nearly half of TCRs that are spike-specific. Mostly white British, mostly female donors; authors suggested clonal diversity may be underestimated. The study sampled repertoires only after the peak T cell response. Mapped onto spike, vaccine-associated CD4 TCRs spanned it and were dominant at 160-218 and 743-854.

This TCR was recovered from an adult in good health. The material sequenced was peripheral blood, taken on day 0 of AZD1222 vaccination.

The CDR3 nucleotides read TGTGCCAGCAGCTTAGCAGGGGGCGCAGGGAACACTGAAGCTTTCTTT. Translation gives CASSLAGGAGNTEAFF. This chain uses TRBV7-6 with TRBJ1-1; TRBD1 matches 7 bases. V trimming: 0 bases; J trimming: 1 base; junction bases outside the gene matches: 5. CDR1 is SGHVS and CDR2 is FNYEAQ in the germline V gene. The CDR3 spans 16 residues.